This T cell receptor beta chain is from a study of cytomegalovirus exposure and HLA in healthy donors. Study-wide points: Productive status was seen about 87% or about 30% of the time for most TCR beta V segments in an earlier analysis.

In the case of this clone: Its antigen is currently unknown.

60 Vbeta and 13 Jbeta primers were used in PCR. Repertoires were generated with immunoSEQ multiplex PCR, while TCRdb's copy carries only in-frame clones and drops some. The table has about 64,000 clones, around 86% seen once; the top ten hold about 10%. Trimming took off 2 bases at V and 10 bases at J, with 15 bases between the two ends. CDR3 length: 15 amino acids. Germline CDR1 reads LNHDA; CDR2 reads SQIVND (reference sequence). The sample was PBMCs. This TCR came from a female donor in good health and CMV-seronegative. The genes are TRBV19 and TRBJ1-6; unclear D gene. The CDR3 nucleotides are TGTGCCAGTAGTATATGGGAAGGGAGCGGCTCACCCCTCCACTTT. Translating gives CASSIWEGSGSPLHF. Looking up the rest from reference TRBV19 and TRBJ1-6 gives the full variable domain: DGGITQSPKYLFRKEGQNVTLSCEQNLNHDAMYWYRQDPGQGLRLIYYSQIVNDFQKGDIAEGYSVSREKKESFPLTVTSAQKNPTAFYLCASSIWEGSGSPLHFGNGTRLTVT.